A single sample gave rise to the 26 T cell receptor beta chains below, sequenced in a study of blood T cell repertoires in COVID-19. Generated by immunoSEQ multiplex PCR, the TCRdb table keeps only in-frame clones and is missing some. The sample has around 68,000 clones; about 90% are singletons. Sequencing used peripheral blood. The receptor set was obtained from a man between 35 and 55 years old with COVID-19, enrolled during active disease.

The rearrangement joins TRBV7-6 to TRBJ2-6; tentatively, D is TRBD1 (5 bases). This CDR3 has 15 residues. The V and J ends lost 4 bases and 1 base respectively, with 8 bases between them. Germline values: CDR1 SGHVS, CDR2 FNYEAQ. The CDR3 DNA reads TGTGCCAGCAGCTCCAGGGTTTCTGGGGCCAACGTCCTGACTTTC. Translated: CASSSRVSGANVLTF.

The genes are TRBV29-1 and TRBJ1-3, with 10 bases identical to TRBD1. CDR3 length: 15 residues. Germline CDR1 reads SQVTM; CDR2 reads ANQGSEA. V lost 4 bases, J lost 1 base, and 4 bases stayed unmatched. The CDR3 coding sequence is TGCAGCGTTGGGGACAGGGGCGGTTCTGGAAACACCATATATTTT. Amino acids: CSVGDRGGSGNTIYF.

The V call is TRBV7-8, the J call TRBJ1-5; 8 bases align to TRBD1. CDR3 length: 17 residues. The V and J ends lost 1 base and 2 bases, in that order; junction bases with no gene match: 7. Germline V gene data show CDR1 as SGHVS and CDR2 as FQNEAQ. The CDR3 nucleotides read TGTGCCAGCAGCTTAGTCTCAGGGGGACAGGGCAATCAGCCCCAGCATTTT. This gives the protein CASSLVSGGQGNQPQHF. The whole variable domain, remainder taken from reference TRBV7-8 and TRBJ1-5, is GAGVSQSPRYKVAKRGQDVALRCDPISGHVSLFWYQQALGQGPEFLTYFQNEAQLDKSGLPSDRFFAERPEGSVSTLKIQRTQQEDSAVYLCASSLVSGGQGNQPQHFGDGTRLSIL.

This clone was detected only a few times. CDR3: CASRTSEVTGYTF. The DNA of the CDR3 is TGTGCCAGCAGAACCTCTGAGGTTACGGGCTACACCTTC. V is TRBV6-5 and J is TRBJ1-2; D gene ambiguous. Deletions cut 6 bases from V and 8 bases from J, with 16 bases between. The CDR3 runs 13 residues. The germline CDR1 and CDR2 sequences are MNHEY and SVGAGI.

This clone turned up a few times. V usage is TRBV3-1 (or the pseudogene TRBV3-2) and J usage is TRBJ1-4, with a tentative D call TRBD1 (5 bases). The CDR3 has 14 residues. Germline CDR1 and CDR2: LGHDT and YNNKEL (reference sequence). The V end was cut by 5 bases, the J end by 4 bases, with 11 bases between. The CDR3 nucleotides are TGTGCCAGCAGCACCGGGGGGAGTAATGAAAAACTGTTTTTT. Its protein product is CASSTGGSNEKLFF.

The chain carries TRBV5-1 and TRBJ2-2, with TRBD1 as a possible D gene (6 bases). V was pared by 1 base and J by 1 base, with 11 bases between. This CDR3 is 16 amino acids long. The germline CDR1 and CDR2 sequences are SGHRS and YFSETQ. The CDR3 loop reads CASSLSGTKNTGELFF. The CDR3 DNA is TGCGCCAGCAGCTTGTCCGGGACAAAGAACACCGGGGAGCTGTTTTTT.

The chain joins TRBV30 to TRBJ1-1, with 11 positions matching TRBD1. The CDR3 has 13 residues. CDR1 and CDR2 from the germline V gene are GTSNPN and SVGIG (reference sequence). J was trimmed by 7 bases and V by 5 bases; bases with no gene match: 6. The CDR3 DNA reads as TGTGCCTGGGCCCGGGACAGGGGGGATGAAGCTTTCTTT. Its protein product is CAWARDRGDEAFF.

The sample holds a few counts of this clone. The chain couples TRBV10-3 to TRBJ1-5; D possibly corresponds to TRBD1 (6 bases). Germline V gene sequence: CDR1 ENHRY, CDR2 SYGVKD. Trimming pared 5 bases from V and 7 bases from J, leaving 12 bases between. This CDR3 contains 13 residues. CDR3 amino acids: CAISPGGQQPQHF. The CDR3 DNA follows: TGTGCCATCAGTCCGGGGGGCCAGCAGCCCCAGCATTTT.

The chain couples TRBV6-5 to TRBJ2-1, with D possibly being TRBD1 (5 bases). The germline V and J ends were trimmed by 10 bases and 1 base, with 14 bases remaining between them. This CDR3 is 14 amino acids long. From germline, CDR1 is MNHEY and CDR2 SVGAGI. This CDR3 is CATQWSGSYNEQFF. DNA for the CDR3: TGTGCCACCCAGTGGTCAGGGTCCTACAATGAGCAGTTCTTC.

The chain employs TRBV15 and TRBJ2-7; possible D gene TRBD2, 6 bases. The germline V gene encodes CDR1 LNHNV and CDR2 YYDKDF (reference sequence). V was cut by 3 bases and J by 3 bases, with 9 bases left in between. CDR3 length equals 13 residues. For the CDR3, the DNA is TGTGCCACCAGCAGGGATAGCGGCTACGAGCAGTACTTC. Amino acids: CATSRDSGYEQYF.

The chain is built from TRBV7-2 and TRBJ2-7; 7 nucleotides match TRBD2. Germline CDR1 is SGHTA and CDR2 is FQGNSA. The V gene end was trimmed by 4 bases and the J gene end by 0 bases; junction bases not matched to a gene: 12. CDR3 size: 17 residues. The CDR3 loop reads CASSSTRWGGSSYEQYF. DNA for the CDR3: TGTGCCAGCAGCTCCACCCGTTGGGGGGGGAGCTCCTACGAGCAGTACTTC.

The V call is TRBV18, the J call TRBJ1-2; 10 positions agree with TRBD1. The CDR3 has 15 amino acids. Germline values: CDR1 KGHSH, CDR2 LQKENI. The V gene end was trimmed by 3 bases and the J gene end by 4 bases; junction bases not matched to a gene: 5. CDR3 residues: CASSPGQGDGYGYTF. The DNA for the CDR3 is TGTGCCAGCTCACCCGGACAGGGGGATGGCTATGGCTACACCTTC.

The V call is TRBV3-1 (or the pseudogene TRBV3-2), the J call TRBJ2-2; 7 nucleotides align to TRBD1. Losses at the gene ends were 2 bases for V and 7 bases for J; bases not matched to a gene: 4. Germline CDR1 LGHDT, CDR2 YNNKEL (reference sequence). This CDR3 comprises 14 residues. Here the CDR3 reads CASSQRGGGGELFF. The CDR3 DNA reads TGTGCCAGCAGCCAACGAGGGGGCGGCGGGGAGCTGTTTTTT.

V and J are TRBV11-2 and TRBJ2-7, with TRBD2 identical over 9 bases. V lost 0 bases and J lost 2; bases outside the gene matches: 2. Germline V lookup: CDR1 SGHAT, CDR2 FQNNGV. The CDR3 is 15 amino acids. In nucleotides, the CDR3 is TGTGCCAGCAGCTTAGAGGCTAGCGGGGCCTACGAGCAGTACTTC. Its protein product is CASSLEASGAYEQYF.

This chain connects TRBV7-5 to TRBJ2-1; TRBD2 is the table's D call and was not checked against the DNA. TRBV7-5 is flagged as a pseudogene. This CDR3 comprises 16 residues. Written as DNA, the CDR3 is TGTGTCAGAAGTCTTACCTTTAGCGGGGGGGCATATGAGCAGTTCTTC. Its translation: CVRSLTFSGGAYEQFF.

The V gene is TRBV7-2, the J gene TRBJ1-1; 7 bases align to TRBD1. Losses at the gene ends were 6 bases for V and 0 bases for J; bases not matched to a gene: 4. The germline CDR1 and CDR2 sequences are SGHTA and FQGNSA. The CDR3 extends over 14 amino acids. The CDR3 nucleotides read TGTGCCAGCAGTGCCGGGACAGTGAACACTGAAGCTTTCTTT. Translating it yields CASSAGTVNTEAFF.

The V gene is TRBV18, the J gene TRBJ2-5; D remains ambiguous. The germline gives CDR1 KGHSH, CDR2 LQKENI. Trimming took off 0 bases at V and 2 bases at J, with 7 bases between the two ends. The CDR3 contains 14 residues. In nucleotides, the CDR3 is TGTGCCAGCTCACCACCGTCAAAACAAGAGACCCAGTACTTC. Translation: CASSPPSKQETQYF.

The sample holds many counts of this clone. The chain combines TRBV7-4 with TRBJ1-5; D gene uncertain. The CDR3 runs 16 residues. Germline V CDR1 and CDR2: SGHVT, SQSDAQ. V dropped 5 bases and J dropped 3 bases, with 17 bases sitting between them. The CDR3 DNA follows: TGTGCCAGCAGCCGTTATGCTCCGCGCGTCAATCAGCCCCAGCATTTT. This encodes CASSRYAPRVNQPQHF.

This clone was recorded once. This rearrangement joins TRBV5-4 to TRBJ1-4; the D gene is possibly TRBD1 (6 bases). CDR1 is SGHNT and CDR2 is YYREEE in the germline V gene (reference sequence). Between the trimmed V and J ends, which lost 7 bases and 2 bases, there was a span of 18 bases. This CDR3 is 16 amino acids long. CDR3 in amino acids: CASSAGGARTNEKLFF. In DNA form, the CDR3 reads TGTGCCAGCTCGGCGGGGGGGGCCCGCACTAATGAAAAACTGTTTTTT. The whole variable domain, filled in from reference TRBV5-4 and TRBJ1-4, reads ETGVTQSPTHLIKTRGQQVTLRCSSQSGHNTVSWYQQALGQGPQFIFQYYREEENGRGNFPPRFSGLQFPNYSSELNVNALELDDSALYLCASSAGGARTNEKLFFGSGTQLSVL.

This chain joins TRBV5-4 and TRBJ1-6; D is perhaps TRBD1 (5 bases). The CDR3 has 14 amino acids. Germline V gene sequence: CDR1 SGHNT, CDR2 YYREEE (reference sequence). The ends were cut back, 5 bases at V and 7 bases at J, with 13 bases in the middle. The CDR3 DNA sequence: TGTGCCAGCAGGTCGGGGGAAGGAAATTCACCCCTCCACTTT. Protein sequence: CASRSGEGNSPLHF.

The J gene is TRBJ1-2, the V gene TRBV29-1, with D perhaps matching TRBD1 (5 bases). The V end lost 2 bases, the J end lost 4 bases, and 8 bases lay between the germline ends. CDR3 length: 12 residues. Germline loops: CDR1 SQVTM, CDR2 ANQGSEA. This CDR3 is CSVETRAYGYTF. DNA of the CDR3: TGCAGCGTTGAAACCAGGGCCTATGGCTACACCTTC.

The chain joins TRBV7-2 to TRBJ1-5, with a tentative D call TRBD1 (6 bases). The germline V gene has CDR1 SGHTA and CDR2 FQGNSA. The length of the CDR3 is 14 residues. Trimming left V 4 bases short and J 2 bases short, with 9 bases between. CDR3 in amino acids: CASSSRTGNQPQHF. The CDR3 DNA reads as TGTGCCAGCAGCTCCAGGACAGGCAATCAGCCCCAGCATTTT.

The rearrangement links TRBV11-2 to TRBJ1-4; D is unclear. The CDR3 sequence is 16 residues long. Trimming removed 5 bases at V and 0 bases at J, with 13 bases between. Germline V gene sequence: CDR1 SGHAT, CDR2 FQNNGV. Here the CDR3 DNA reads TGTGCCAGCAGCCCTAGAGCACTAGCAACTAATGAAAAACTGTTTTTT. Its protein is CASSPRALATNEKLFF.

The chain employs TRBV2 and TRBJ2-7, with TRBD2 matching 10 bases. V shed 9 bases, J shed 6 bases, and the junction held 8 bases outside the gene matches. The CDR3 is 13 residues long. Germline V lookup: CDR1 SNHLY, CDR2 FYNNEI. The CDR3 here is CASRTSGYGEQYF. Here the CDR3 DNA reads TGTGCCAGTAGGACTAGCGGTTACGGCGAGCAGTACTTC.

V usage is TRBV9 and J usage is TRBJ2-7; TRBD1 agrees at 9 bases. CDR1 is SGDLS and CDR2 is YYNGEE in the germline V gene. The J segment lost 2 bases and the V segment lost 2 bases, leaving 8 bases of the junction unmatched. The CDR3 consists of 16 residues. The CDR3 protein is CASSVAPGQGTYEQYF. The CDR3 DNA follows: TGTGCCAGCAGCGTCGCCCCGGGACAGGGAACCTACGAGCAGTACTTC. The full variable domain, completed using reference TRBV9 and TRBJ2-7, is DSGVTQTPKHLITATGQRVTLRCSPRSGDLSVYWYQQSLDQGLQFLIQYYNGEERAKGNILERFSAQQFPDLHSELNLSSLELGDSALYFCASSVAPGQGTYEQYFGPGTRLTVT.

The chain employs TRBV7-6 and TRBJ1-4; D is possibly TRBD1 (5 bases). Looked up from germline, CDR1 is SGHVS and CDR2 is FNYEAQ. The CDR3 covers 16 residues. V lost 5 bases and J 6 bases, leaving 19 bases between the germline ends. CDR3 sequence: CASSPTPTVSHEKLFF. CDR3 in DNA: TGTGCCAGCAGCCCCACCCCGACAGTTTCCCATGAAAAACTGTTTTTT. Supplemented by reference TRBV7-6 and TRBJ1-4, the full variable domain reads GAGVSQSPRYKVTKRGQDVALRCDPISGHVSLYWYRQALGQGPEFLTYFNYEAQQDKSGLPNDRFSAERPEGSISTLTIQRTEQRDSAMYRCASSPTPTVSHEKLFFGSGTQLSVL.